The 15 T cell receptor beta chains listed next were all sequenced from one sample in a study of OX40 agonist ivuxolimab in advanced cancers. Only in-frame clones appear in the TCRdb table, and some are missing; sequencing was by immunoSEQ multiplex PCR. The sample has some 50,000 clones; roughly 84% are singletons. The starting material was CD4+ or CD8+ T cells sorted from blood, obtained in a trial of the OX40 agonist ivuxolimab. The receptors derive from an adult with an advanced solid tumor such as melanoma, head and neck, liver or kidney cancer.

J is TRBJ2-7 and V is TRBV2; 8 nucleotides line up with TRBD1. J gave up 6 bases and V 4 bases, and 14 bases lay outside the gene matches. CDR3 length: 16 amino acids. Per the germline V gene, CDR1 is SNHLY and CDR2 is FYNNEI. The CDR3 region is CASSGGQGLVGREQYF. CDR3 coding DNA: TGTGCCAGCAGTGGAGGACAGGGTCTGGTAGGTCGCGAGCAGTACTTC.

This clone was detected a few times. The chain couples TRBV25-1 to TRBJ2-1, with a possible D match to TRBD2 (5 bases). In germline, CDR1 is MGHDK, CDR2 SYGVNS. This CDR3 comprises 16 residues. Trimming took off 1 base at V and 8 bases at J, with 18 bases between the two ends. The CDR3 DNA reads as TGTGCCAGCAGTGAATTAGGGAGAACGGGAATTTATGAGCAGTTCTTC. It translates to CASSELGRTGIYEQFF. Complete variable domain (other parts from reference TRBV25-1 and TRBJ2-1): EADIYQTPRYLVIGTGKKITLECSQTMGHDKMYWYQQDPGMELHLIHYSYGVNSTEKGDLSSESTVSRIRTEHFPLTLESARPSHTSQYLCASSELGRTGIYEQFFGPGTRLTVL.

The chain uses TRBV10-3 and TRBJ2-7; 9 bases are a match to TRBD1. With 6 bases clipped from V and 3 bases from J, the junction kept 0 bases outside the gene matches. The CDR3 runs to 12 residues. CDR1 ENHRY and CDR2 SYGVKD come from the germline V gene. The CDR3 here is CAIRGQGYEQYF. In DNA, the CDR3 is TGTGCCATCAGGGGACAGGGCTACGAGCAGTACTTC.

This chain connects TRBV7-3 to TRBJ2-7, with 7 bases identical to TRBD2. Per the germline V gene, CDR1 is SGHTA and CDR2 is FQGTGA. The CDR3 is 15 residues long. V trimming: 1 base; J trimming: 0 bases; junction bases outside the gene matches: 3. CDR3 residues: CASSLMAGASYEQYF. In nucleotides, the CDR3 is TGTGCCAGCAGCTTAATGGCGGGAGCCTCCTACGAGCAGTACTTC.

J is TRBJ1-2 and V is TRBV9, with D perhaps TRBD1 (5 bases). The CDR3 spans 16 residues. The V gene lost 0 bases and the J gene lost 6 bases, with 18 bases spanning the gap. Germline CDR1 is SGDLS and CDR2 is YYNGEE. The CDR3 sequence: CASSVVPGGGTHGYTF. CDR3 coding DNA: TGTGCCAGCAGCGTAGTTCCTGGGGGGGGGACCCATGGCTACACCTTC.

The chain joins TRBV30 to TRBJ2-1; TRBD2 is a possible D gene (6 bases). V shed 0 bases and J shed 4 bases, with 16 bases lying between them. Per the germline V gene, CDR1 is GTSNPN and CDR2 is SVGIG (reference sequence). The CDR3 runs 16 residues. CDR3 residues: CAWSVLWTMSYNEQFF. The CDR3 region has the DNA TGTGCCTGGAGTGTACTGTGGACTATGTCTTACAATGAGCAGTTCTTC.

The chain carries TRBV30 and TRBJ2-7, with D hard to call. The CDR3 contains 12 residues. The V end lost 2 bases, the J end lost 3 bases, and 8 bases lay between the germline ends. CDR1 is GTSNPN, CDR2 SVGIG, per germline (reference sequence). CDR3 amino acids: CAWSPQNYEQYF. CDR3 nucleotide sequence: TGTGCCTGGAGTCCCCAAAACTACGAGCAGTACTTC. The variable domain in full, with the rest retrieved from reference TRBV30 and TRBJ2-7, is SQTIHQWPATLVQPVGSPLSLECTVEGTSNPNLYWYRQAAGRGLQLLFYSVGIGQISSEVPQNLSASRPQDRQFILSSKKLLLSDSGFYLCAWSPQNYEQYFGPGTRLTVT.

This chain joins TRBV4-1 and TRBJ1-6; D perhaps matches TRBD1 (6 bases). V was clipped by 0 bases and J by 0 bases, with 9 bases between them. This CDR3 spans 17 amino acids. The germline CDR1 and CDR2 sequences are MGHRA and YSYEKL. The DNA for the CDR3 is TGCGCCAGCAGCCAAGATCGGGGGGCCTCCTATAATTCACCCCTCCACTTT. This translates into CASSQDRGASYNSPLHF.

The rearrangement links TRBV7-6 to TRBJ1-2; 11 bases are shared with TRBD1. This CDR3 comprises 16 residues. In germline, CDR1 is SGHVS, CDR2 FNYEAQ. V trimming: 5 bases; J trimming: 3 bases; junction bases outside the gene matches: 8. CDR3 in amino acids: CASSPEGQGADYGYTF. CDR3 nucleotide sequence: TGTGCCAGCAGCCCCGAAGGACAGGGGGCGGACTATGGCTACACCTTC.

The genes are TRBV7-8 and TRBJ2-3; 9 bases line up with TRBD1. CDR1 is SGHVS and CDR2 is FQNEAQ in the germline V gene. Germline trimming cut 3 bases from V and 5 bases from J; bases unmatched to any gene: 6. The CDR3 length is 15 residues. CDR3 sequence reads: CASSFTGGWGDTQYF. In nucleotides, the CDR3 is TGTGCCAGCAGCTTCACAGGGGGCTGGGGAGATACGCAGTATTTT. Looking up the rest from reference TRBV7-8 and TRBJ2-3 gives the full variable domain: GAGVSQSPRYKVAKRGQDVALRCDPISGHVSLFWYQQALGQGPEFLTYFQNEAQLDKSGLPSDRFFAERPEGSVSTLKIQRTQQEDSAVYLCASSFTGGWGDTQYFGPGTRLTVL.

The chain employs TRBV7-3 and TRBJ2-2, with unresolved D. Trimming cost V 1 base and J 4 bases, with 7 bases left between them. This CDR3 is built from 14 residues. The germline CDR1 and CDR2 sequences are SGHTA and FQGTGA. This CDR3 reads CASSLIVGTGELFF. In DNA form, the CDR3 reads TGTGCCAGCAGCTTAATTGTGGGCACCGGGGAGCTGTTTTTT.

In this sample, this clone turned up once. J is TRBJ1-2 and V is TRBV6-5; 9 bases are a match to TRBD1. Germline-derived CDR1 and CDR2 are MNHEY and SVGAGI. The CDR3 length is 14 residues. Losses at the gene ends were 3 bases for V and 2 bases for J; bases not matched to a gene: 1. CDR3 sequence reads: CASSYTGGNYGYTF. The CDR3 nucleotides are TGTGCCAGCAGTTATACAGGGGGCAACTATGGCTACACCTTC.

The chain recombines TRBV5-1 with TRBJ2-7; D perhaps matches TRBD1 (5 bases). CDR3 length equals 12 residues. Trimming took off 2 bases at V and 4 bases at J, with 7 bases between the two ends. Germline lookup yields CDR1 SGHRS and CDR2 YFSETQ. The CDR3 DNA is TGCGCCAGCAGCTTCCAGGGTTACGAGCAGTACTTC. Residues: CASSFQGYEQYF.

DNA of the CDR3: TGCGCCAGCAGCTCCGGGACAGGGTCCTACGAGCAGTACTTC. Translating gives CASSSGTGSYEQYF. The V call is TRBV5-1, the J call TRBJ2-7, with 9 bases aligning to TRBD1. CDR3 length: 14 amino acids. Losses at the gene ends were 3 bases for V and 1 base for J; bases not matched to a gene: 2. From germline, CDR1 is SGHRS and CDR2 YFSETQ.

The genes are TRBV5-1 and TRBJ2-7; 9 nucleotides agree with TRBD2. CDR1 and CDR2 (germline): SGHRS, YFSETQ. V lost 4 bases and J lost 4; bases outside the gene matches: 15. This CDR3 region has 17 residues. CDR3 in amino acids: CASSRTTSGTLMYEQYF. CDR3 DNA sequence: TGCGCCAGCAGCCGTACGACTAGCGGCACCCTAATGTACGAGCAGTACTTC.